A selection of T cell receptor beta chains follows, all from one sample in a study of T cell changes during pregnancy in multiple sclerosis. Profiled with immunoSEQ multiplex PCR; TCRdb holds only in-frame clones, not every one. This table holds around 42,000 clones, about 90% found once. The sequencing used CD4+ T cells from peripheral blood mononuclear cells, collected after pregnancy. All receptors derive from a female donor in good health, enrolled as a control in a pregnancy study. Each CDR3 is given with its conserved first and last residue. Each record gives: V gene, D gene, clone size, CDR3 length, J gene, CDR3 protein, CDR3 DNA. D genes are given only for firm matches. Size values are once, few and many counts, or a class for expanded clones, and some rows have none.

>TRBV6-4|-|-|14|TRBJ1-5
CASSAESGGQPQHF
TGTGCCAGCAGTGCAGAATCGGGGGGACAGCCCCAGCATTTT
>TRBV28|-|-|16|TRBJ1-6
CASSDPREIYNSPLHF
TGTGCCAGCAGCGACCCCAGGGAAATTTATAATTCACCCCTCCACTTT
>TRBV19|-|-|16|TRBJ1-5
CASSTDLTPRNQPQHF
TGTGCCAGTAGTACCGACTTGACCCCCCGGAATCAGCCCCAGCATTTT
>TRBV6-1|-|-|13|TRBJ2-3
CASSTHSLDTQYF
TGTGCCAGCAGTACCCACTCGCTAGATACGCAGTATTTT
>TRBV11-3|-|-|14|TRBJ1-1
CASSRGRANTEAFF
TGTGCCAGCAGCCGGGGGAGGGCGAACACTGAAGCTTTCTTT
>TRBV28|TRBD1|-|14|TRBJ2-7
CASSVGQGSYEQYF
TGTGCCAGCAGCGTCGGACAGGGCTCCTACGAGCAGTACTTC
>TRBV15|-|-|14|TRBJ1-6
CATSLREFSSPLHF
TGTGCCACCAGCCTACGGGAATTTAGTTCACCCCTCCACTTT
>TRBV6-5|-|-|11|TRBJ2-7
CASTDSFEQYF
TGTGCCAGCACCGACTCTTTCGAGCAGTACTTC
>TRBV6-5|-|-|14|TRBJ1-6
CASSQGIGNSPLHF
TGTGCCAGCAGCCAGGGAATTGGAAATTCACCCCTCCACTTT
>TRBV5-1|TRBD1|-|16|TRBJ2-1
CASSLAGDSLSNEQFF
TGCGCCAGCAGCTTGGCTGGGGACAGTCTAAGCAATGAGCAGTTCTTC
>TRBV6-1|TRBD2|-|15|TRBJ2-7
CASAPSSVAGREQYF
TGTGCCAGCGCCCCCAGTTCGGTAGCGGGGCGCGAGCAGTACTTC
>TRBV18|TRBD1|-|14|TRBJ2-7
CASSPGQGQREQYF
TGTGCCAGCTCACCGGGACAGGGGCAGCGGGAGCAGTACTTC
>TRBV2|TRBD1|-|12|TRBJ2-7
CAGGQGGPEQYF
TGTGCCGGGGGACAGGGGGGGCCCGAGCAGTACTTC
>TRBV9|TRBD2|-|17|TRBJ2-5
CASSVGKRGGIQETQYF
TGTGCCAGCAGCGTAGGGAAGCGGGGGGGCATTCAAGAGACCCAGTACTTC
>TRBV11-3|TRBD1|-|17|TRBJ2-6
CASSPGQDASGANVLTF
TGTGCCAGCAGCCCCGGACAGGACGCCTCTGGGGCCAACGTCCTGACTTTC
>TRBV19|TRBD1|few|14|TRBJ1-1
CASSLARGTGEAFF
TGTGCCAGTAGTCTAGCACGGGGGACAGGGGAAGCTTTCTTT
>TRBV27|TRBD1|-|15|TRBJ2-7
CASSHSGTGTYEQYF
TGTGCCAGCAGTCACTCCGGGACAGGGACCTACGAGCAGTACTTC
>TRBV6-5|TRBD2|-|16|TRBJ2-1
CASSYDSGGSYNEQFF
TGTGCCAGCAGTTACGACAGCGGGGGTAGCTACAATGAGCAGTTCTTC
>TRBV5-1|-|-|16|TRBJ1-1
CASSDSLREMNTEAFF
TGCGCCAGCAGCGACTCTTTGAGGGAGATGAACACTGAAGCTTTCTTT
>TRBV5-1|TRBD2|-|16|TRBJ2-1
CASSLVLAGGGDEQFF
TGCGCCAGCAGCTTGGTCCTGGCGGGGGGTGGGGATGAGCAGTTCTTC
>TRBV9|TRBD1|-|14|TRBJ2-1
CASSVLGQGNEQFF
TGTGCCAGCAGCGTTCTAGGACAGGGAAATGAGCAGTTCTTC
>TRBV6-1|-|-|15|TRBJ2-3
CASSEAGGSTDTQYF
TGTGCCAGCAGTGAAGCGGGAGGTAGTACAGATACGCAGTATTTT
>TRBV9|TRBD2|-|13|TRBJ2-3
CASSVAAGGMQYF
TGTGCCAGCAGCGTAGCCGCGGGAGGGATGCAGTATTTT
>TRBV5-1|TRBD1|-|15|TRBJ2-7
CASSPGPGQFYEQYF
TGCGCCAGCAGCCCGGGGCCGGGACAGTTCTACGAGCAGTACTTC
>TRBV10-3|-|-|10|TRBJ2-1
CAIGGNEQFF
TGTGCCATAGGGGGCAATGAGCAGTTCTTC
>TRBV28|TRBD2|-|16|TRBJ2-1
CASRTGTSGTYNEQFF
TGTGCCAGCAGAACCGGGACTAGCGGAACCTACAATGAGCAGTTCTTC
>TRBV6-1|-|-|13|TRBJ2-5
CASRRTQQETQYF
TGTGCCAGCAGGAGGACACAACAAGAGACCCAGTACTTC
>TRBV2|-|-|16|TRBJ1-3
CASNGGTTGSGNTIYF
TGTGCCAGCAATGGGGGGACTACAGGGTCCGGAAACACCATATATTTT
>TRBV21-1|-|-|16|TRBJ1-2
CASSTPYGTPFYGYTF
TGTGCCAGCAGCACTCCATACGGGACACCCTTCTATGGCTACACCTTC
>TRBV19|-|-|17|TRBJ2-3
CASSFPPSPGKTDTQYF
TGTGCCAGTAGTTTCCCCCCCTCGCCGGGGAAGACAGATACGCAGTATTTT